These 3 T cell receptor beta chains were all obtained from the same sample, sequenced in a study of T-cell reconstitution after alpha-beta-depleted transplantation in children. Unique molecular identifiers were incorporated when the TCRbeta library was constructed. TCRdb itself ran the PCR reads through MiXCR, one entry per CDR3 protein. The sample includes some 220,000 distinct CDR3 sequences, around 10% of them seen just once. The material sequenced was PBMCs from the stem cell graft donor, taken from the stem cell graft. These receptors were obtained from a human donor who donated a stem cell graft to a child with acute lymphoblastic leukemia.

The chain has TRBV20-1 and TRBJ2-7; D is unclear. Germline V CDR1 and CDR2: DFQATT, SNEGSKA (reference sequence). Trimming left V 6 bases short and J 1 base short, with 4 bases between. The CDR3 is made up of 10 amino acids. DNA for the CDR3: TGCAGTGCCAGTTCCTACGAGCAGTACTTC. The encoded protein is CSASSYEQYF.

This clonotype was picked up one time. The J gene is TRBJ2-1, the V gene TRBV7-6, with 11 bases aligning to TRBD1. J was trimmed by 5 bases and V by 4 bases; bases with no gene match: 13. CDR3 size: 18 residues. Germline assignment: CDR1 SGHVS and CDR2 FNYEAQ. The CDR3 here is CASSSRYKGQGVNNEQFF. In DNA, the CDR3 is TGTGCCAGCAGCTCCCGATACAAGGGACAGGGGGTAAACAATGAGCAGTTCTTC.

This clonotype was observed a handful of times. The chain joins TRBV7-2 to TRBJ2-3; 7 nucleotides match TRBD2. Looked up from germline, CDR1 is SGHTA and CDR2 is FQGNSA. This CDR3 is 15 amino acids long. With V trimmed by 3 bases and J by 6 bases, 9 bases remained unmatched. The CDR3 bases are TGTGCCAGCAGCTTCGGTCCGGGGGGTAGGGATACGCAGTATTTT. This sequence encodes CASSFGPGGRDTQYF.